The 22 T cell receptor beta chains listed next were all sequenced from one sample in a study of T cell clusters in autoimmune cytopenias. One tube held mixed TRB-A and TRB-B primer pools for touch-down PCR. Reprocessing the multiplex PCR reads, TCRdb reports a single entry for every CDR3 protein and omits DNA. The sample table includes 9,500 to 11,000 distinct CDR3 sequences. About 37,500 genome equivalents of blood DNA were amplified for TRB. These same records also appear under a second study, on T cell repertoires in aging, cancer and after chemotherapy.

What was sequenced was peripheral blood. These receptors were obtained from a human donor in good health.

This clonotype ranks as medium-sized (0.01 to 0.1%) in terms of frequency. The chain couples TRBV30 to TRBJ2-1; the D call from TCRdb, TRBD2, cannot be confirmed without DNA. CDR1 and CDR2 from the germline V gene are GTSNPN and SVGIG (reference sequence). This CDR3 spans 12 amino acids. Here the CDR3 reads CAWSWRDNEQFF. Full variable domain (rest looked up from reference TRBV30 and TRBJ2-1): SQTIHQWPATLVQPVGSPLSLECTVEGTSNPNLYWYRQAAGRGLQLLFYSVGIGQISSEVPQNLSASRPQDRQFILSSKKLLLSDSGFYLCAWSWRDNEQFFGPGTRLTVL.

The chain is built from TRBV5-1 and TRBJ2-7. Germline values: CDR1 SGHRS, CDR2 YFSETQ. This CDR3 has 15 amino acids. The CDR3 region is CASSLIQDPLYEQYF.

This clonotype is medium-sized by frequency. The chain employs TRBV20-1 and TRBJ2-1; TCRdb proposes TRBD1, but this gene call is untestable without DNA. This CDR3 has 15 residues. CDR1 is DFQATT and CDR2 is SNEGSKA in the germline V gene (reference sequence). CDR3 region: CSASSPGDFHNEQFF.

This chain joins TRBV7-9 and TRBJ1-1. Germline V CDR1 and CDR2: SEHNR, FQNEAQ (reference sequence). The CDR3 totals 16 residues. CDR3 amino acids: CASSLSPGAWNTEAFF. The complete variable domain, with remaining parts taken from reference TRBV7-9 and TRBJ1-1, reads DTGVSQNPRHKITKRGQNVTFRCDPISEHNRLYWYRQTLGQGPEFLTYFQNEAQLEKSRLLSDRFSAERPKGSFSTLEIQRTEQGDSAMYLCASSLSPGAWNTEAFFGQGTRLTVV.

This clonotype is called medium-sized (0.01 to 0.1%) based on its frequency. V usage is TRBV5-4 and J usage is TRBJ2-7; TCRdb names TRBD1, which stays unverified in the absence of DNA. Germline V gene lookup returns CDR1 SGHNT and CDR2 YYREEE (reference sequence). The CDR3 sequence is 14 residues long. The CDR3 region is CASSARQTTYEQYF.

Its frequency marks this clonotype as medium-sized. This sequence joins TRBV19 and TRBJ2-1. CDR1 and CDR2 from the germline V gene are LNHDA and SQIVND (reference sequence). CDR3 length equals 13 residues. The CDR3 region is CASSANTYNEQFF.

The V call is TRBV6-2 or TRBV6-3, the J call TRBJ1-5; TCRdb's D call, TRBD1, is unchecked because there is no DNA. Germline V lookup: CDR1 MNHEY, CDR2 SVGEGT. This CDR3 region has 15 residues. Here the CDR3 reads CASRSHRGQGQPQHF.

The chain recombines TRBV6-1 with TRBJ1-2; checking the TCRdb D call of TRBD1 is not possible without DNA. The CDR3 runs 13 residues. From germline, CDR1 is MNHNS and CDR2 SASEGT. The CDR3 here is CASRVPGAYGYTF.

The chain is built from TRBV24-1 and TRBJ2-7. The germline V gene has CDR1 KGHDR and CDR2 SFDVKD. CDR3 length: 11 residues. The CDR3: CATSVGTQQYF.

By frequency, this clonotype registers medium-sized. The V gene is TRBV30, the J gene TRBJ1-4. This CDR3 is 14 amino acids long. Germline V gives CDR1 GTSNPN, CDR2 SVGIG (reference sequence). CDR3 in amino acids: CAWSVAGTNEKLFF.

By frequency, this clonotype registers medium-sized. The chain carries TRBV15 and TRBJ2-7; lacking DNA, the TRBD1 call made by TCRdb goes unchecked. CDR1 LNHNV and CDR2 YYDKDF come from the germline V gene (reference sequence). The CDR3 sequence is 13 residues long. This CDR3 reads CATSSNRGYEQYF.

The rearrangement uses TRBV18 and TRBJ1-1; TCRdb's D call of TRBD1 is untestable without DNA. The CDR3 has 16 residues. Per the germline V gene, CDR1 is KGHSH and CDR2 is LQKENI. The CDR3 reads CASSPRAGGKNTEAFF.

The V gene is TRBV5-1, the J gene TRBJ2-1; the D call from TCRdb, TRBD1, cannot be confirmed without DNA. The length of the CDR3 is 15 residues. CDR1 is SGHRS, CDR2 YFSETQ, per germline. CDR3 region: CASSMIRGPYNEQFF.

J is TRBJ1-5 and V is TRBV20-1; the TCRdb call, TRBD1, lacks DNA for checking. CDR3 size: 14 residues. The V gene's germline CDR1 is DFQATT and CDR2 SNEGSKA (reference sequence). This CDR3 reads CSARVGGSNQPQHF.

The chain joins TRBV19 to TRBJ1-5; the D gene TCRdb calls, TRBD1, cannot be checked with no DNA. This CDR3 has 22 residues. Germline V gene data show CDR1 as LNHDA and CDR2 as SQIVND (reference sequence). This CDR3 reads CASSRSGVILNTKKYSNQPQHF.

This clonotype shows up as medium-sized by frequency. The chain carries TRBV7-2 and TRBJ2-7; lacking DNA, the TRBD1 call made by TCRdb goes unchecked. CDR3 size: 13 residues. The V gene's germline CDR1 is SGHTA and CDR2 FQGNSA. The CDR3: CASRLGASYEQYF.

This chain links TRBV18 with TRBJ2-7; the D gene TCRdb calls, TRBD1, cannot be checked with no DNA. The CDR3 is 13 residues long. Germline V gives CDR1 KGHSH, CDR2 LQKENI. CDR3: CASSPGTAYEQYF.

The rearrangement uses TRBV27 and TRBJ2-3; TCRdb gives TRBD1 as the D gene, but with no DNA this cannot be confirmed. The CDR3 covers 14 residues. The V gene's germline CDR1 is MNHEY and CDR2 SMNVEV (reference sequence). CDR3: CASSPQGYTDTQYF.

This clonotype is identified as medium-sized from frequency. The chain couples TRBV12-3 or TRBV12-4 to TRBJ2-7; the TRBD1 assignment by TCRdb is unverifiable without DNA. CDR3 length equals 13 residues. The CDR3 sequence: CASSFRDTIVQYF.

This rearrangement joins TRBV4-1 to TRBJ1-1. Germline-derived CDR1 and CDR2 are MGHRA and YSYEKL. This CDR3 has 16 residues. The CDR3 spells CASSQINMVSVREAFF.

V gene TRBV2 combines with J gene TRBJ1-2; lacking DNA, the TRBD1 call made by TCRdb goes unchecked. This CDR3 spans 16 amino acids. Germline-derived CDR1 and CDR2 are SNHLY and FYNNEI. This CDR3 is CASGLSRDRSNYGYTF.

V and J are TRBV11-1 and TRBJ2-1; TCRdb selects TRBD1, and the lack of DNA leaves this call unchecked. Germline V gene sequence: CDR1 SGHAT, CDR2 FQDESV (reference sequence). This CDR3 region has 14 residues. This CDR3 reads CASSAGTGLGEQFF.